The 24 T cell receptor beta chains presented below share a single source sample, sequenced in a study of blood T cell repertoires in COVID-19. Using immunoSEQ multiplex PCR, the repertoire was profiled, and TCRdb retains in-frame clones only, with some absent. This table has about 250,000 clones, 86% appearing once. The sample taken for sequencing was peripheral blood. These receptors were obtained from a woman aged 60-75 years who had recovered from COVID-19.

The V call is TRBV19, the J call TRBJ1-2; weak D call: TRBD1 (5 bases). The CDR3 sequence is 12 residues long. Germline V lookup: CDR1 LNHDA, CDR2 SQIVND (reference sequence). Trimming removed 7 bases from V and 2 bases from J, with 8 bases in between. CDR3 nucleotide sequence: TGTGCCAGTAACAACAGGAACTATGGCTACACCTTC. Amino acids: CASNNRNYGYTF.

V usage is TRBV6-6 and J usage is TRBJ2-5, with D perhaps matching TRBD2 (7 bases). V was cut by 0 bases and J by 4 bases, with 12 bases left in between. The CDR3 is 15 residues long. CDR1 is MNHNY, CDR2 SVGAGI, per germline (reference sequence). In DNA, the CDR3 is TGTGCCAGCAGTTACTCTCAGGGAGGGGGAGAGACCCAGTACTTC. Translated, it gives CASSYSQGGGETQYF.

V gene TRBV10-3 combines with J gene TRBJ1-2; 12 nucleotides align to TRBD1. Germline V gene sequence: CDR1 ENHRY, CDR2 SYGVKD. The V and J ends lost 7 bases and 8 bases, in that order; junction bases with no gene match: 2. This CDR3 has 12 residues. CDR3 sequence: CAITGTGGGYTF. CDR3 in DNA: TGTGCCATCACCGGGACAGGGGGCGGCTACACCTTC.

V is TRBV7-3 and J is TRBJ2-6; D is unresolved. The length of the CDR3 is 15 residues. Trimming removed 5 bases at V and 1 base at J, with 9 bases between. From germline, CDR1 is SGHTA and CDR2 FQGTGA. The CDR3 region is CASSRDPSGANVLTF. CDR3 nucleotide sequence: TGTGCCAGCAGCCGAGATCCTTCTGGGGCCAACGTCCTGACTTTC. Variable domain in full (rest from reference TRBV7-3 and TRBJ2-6): GAGVSQTPSNKVTEKGKYVELRCDPISGHTALYWYRQSLGQGPEFLIYFQGTGAADDSGLPNDRFFAVRPEGSVSTLKIQRTERGDSAVYLCASSRDPSGANVLTFGAGSRLTVL.

The chain uses TRBV7-3 and TRBJ2-3; 11 nucleotides align to TRBD2. This CDR3 is built from 20 residues. Per germline, CDR1 SGHTA and CDR2 FQGTGA. V lost 5 bases, J lost 3 bases, and 19 bases stayed unmatched. The CDR3, as DNA: TGTGCCAGCAGCCGCCGTGGGCTAGCGGGGGGCGTTAGGGGTACAGATACGCAGTATTTT. Residues: CASSRRGLAGGVRGTDTQYF.

The rearrangement joins TRBV28 to TRBJ2-7; the D gene is possibly TRBD2 (6 bases). The V end lost 4 bases, the J end lost 6 bases, and 22 bases lay between the germline ends. Germline CDR1 and CDR2: MDHEN and SYDVKM. The CDR3 has 16 amino acids. Written as DNA, the CDR3 is TGTGCCAGCAGTTCCCGGTTGGGGGGTAGCGGAGGCGAGCAGTACTTC. Translation gives CASSSRLGGSGGEQYF. Based on the CDR3 plus reference TRBV28 and TRBJ2-7, the full variable domain is DVKVTQSSRYLVKRTGEKVFLECVQDMDHENMFWYRQDPGLGLRLIYFSYDVKMKEKGDIPEGYSVSREKKERFSLILESASTNQTSMYLCASSSRLGGSGGEQYFGPGTRLTVT.

The rearrangement joins TRBV4-2 to TRBJ2-7, with 7 positions matching TRBD1. The germline gives CDR1 LGHNA, CDR2 YNFKEQ. V was pared by 3 bases and J by 3 bases, with 11 bases of the junction left unmatched. The CDR3 loop spans 16 amino acids. In DNA, the CDR3 is TGTGCCAGCAGCCAGTTCTCAGGGGGAGTTAGCTACGAGCAGTACTTC. Amino acids: CASSQFSGGVSYEQYF.

The V and J genes are TRBV15 and TRBJ1-3; perhaps TRBD1 as D (5 bases). The V and J ends lost 0 bases and 6 bases respectively, with 9 bases between them. Germline V CDR1 and CDR2: LNHNV, YYDKDF (reference sequence). The CDR3 is 14 residues long. This CDR3 is CATSRDGAANTIYF. The CDR3 DNA reads TGTGCCACCAGCAGAGATGGGGCGGCAAACACCATATATTTT.

The DNA of the CDR3 is TGTGCCACCACCCCCCTATGGACAGGGGGCACAGATACGCAGTATTTT. This codes for CATTPLWTGGTDTQYF. This sequence joins TRBV28 and TRBJ2-3, with 9 nucleotides matching TRBD1. Germline V CDR1 and CDR2: MDHEN, SYDVKM. This CDR3 spans 16 amino acids. Trimming cost V 10 bases and J 1 base; bases outside gene matches: 12.

The chain links TRBV24-1 to TRBJ2-2, with D hard to call. Per the germline V gene, CDR1 is KGHDR and CDR2 is SFDVKD. V was trimmed by 5 bases and J by 7 bases, leaving 4 bases between them. This CDR3 contains 11 residues. The CDR3 nucleotides are TGTGCCACCAGTGGCGGCGGGGAGCTGTTTTTT. Residues: CATSGGGELFF.

The rearrangement links TRBV28 to TRBJ2-4; D is possibly TRBD2 (5 bases). Germline V lookup: CDR1 MDHEN, CDR2 SYDVKM. Trimming shortened V by 5 bases and J by 0 bases, and 8 bases separated the two germline ends. The CDR3 has 14 residues. CDR3 region: CASSPSLAKNIQYF. Here the CDR3 DNA reads TGTGCCAGCAGTCCTAGCCTAGCCAAAAACATTCAGTACTTC.

V gene TRBV9 combines with J gene TRBJ1-2, with 7 bases lining up with TRBD1. After removal of 0 bases from V and 8 bases from J, the junction contained 13 bases not matched to a gene. Germline V lookup: CDR1 SGDLS, CDR2 YYNGEE. CDR3 length equals 16 residues. CDR3 sequence (DNA): TGTGCCAGCAGCGTAGACCCCCACAGGGGAAAGGGGGGCTACACCTTC. Its protein is CASSVDPHRGKGGYTF.

The V gene is TRBV5-1, the J gene TRBJ2-3; 8 bases are shared with TRBD2. The CDR3 length is 16 residues. Germline CDR1 is SGHRS and CDR2 is YFSETQ. J lost 3 bases, V lost 0 bases, and 6 bases had no gene match. The CDR3 sequence: CASSLAGGAGTDTQYF. In DNA, the CDR3 is TGCGCCAGCAGCTTGGCCGGGGGGGCCGGAACAGATACGCAGTATTTT. Combining the CDR3 with reference TRBV5-1 and TRBJ2-3 gives the whole variable domain KAGVTQTPRYLIKTRGQQVTLSCSPISGHRSVSWYQQTPGQGLQFLFEYFSETQRNKGNFPGRFSGRQFSNSRSEMNVSTLELGDSALYLCASSLAGGAGTDTQYFGPGTRLTVL.

This clone was recorded only once. The rearrangement links TRBV9 to TRBJ2-5; unclear D gene. The CDR3 runs 14 residues. With 3 bases removed from V and 5 bases from J, the gap between germline ends came to 14 bases. Germline V lookup: CDR1 SGDLS, CDR2 YYNGEE. The DNA of the CDR3 is TGTGCCAGCAGCGCCAGACTGGAGTGGGAGACCCAGTACTTC. Translation: CASSARLEWETQYF.

The V call is TRBV4-1, the J call TRBJ1-5, with D maybe TRBD1 (5 bases). Germline V gives CDR1 MGHRA, CDR2 YSYEKL. V lost 1 base and J lost 7, with 23 bases in between. This CDR3 comprises 18 residues. The CDR3 loop is CASSQGSGVSGHGQPQHF. In DNA, the CDR3 is TGCGCCAGCAGCCAAGGATCGGGGGTTTCTGGCCACGGCCAGCCCCAGCATTTT.

CDR3 residues: CASSSSPGGSSYNEQFF. CDR3 nucleotides: TGTGCCAGCAGCTCATCACCGGGGGGGAGCTCCTACAATGAGCAGTTCTTC. The chain employs TRBV7-2 and TRBJ2-1, with 8 bases identical to TRBD2. CDR1 SGHTA and CDR2 FQGNSA come from the germline V gene. This CDR3 is built from 17 residues. V gave up 4 bases and J gave up 0 bases; unmatched junction bases: 8.

The chain joins TRBV12-3 or TRBV12-4 to TRBJ2-7; tentative D call: TRBD1 (6 bases). Trimming stripped 5 bases from V and 1 base from J, with 9 bases between. The length of the CDR3 is 13 residues. The CDR3 DNA follows: TGTGCCAGCAGTCCTGACAGGTCCTACGAGCAGTACTTC. Its protein is CASSPDRSYEQYF.

This sequence joins TRBV7-8 and TRBJ1-3; 7 nucleotides match TRBD1. Trimming took 4 bases from V and 0 from J; bases not matched to a gene: 12. The CDR3 loop spans 18 amino acids. The germline gives CDR1 SGHVS, CDR2 FQNEAQ. The chain's CDR3 is CASSWIGGPSSSGNTIYF. The DNA of the CDR3 is TGTGCCAGCAGCTGGATAGGGGGCCCCTCGAGCTCTGGAAACACCATATATTTT.

J is TRBJ2-5 and V is TRBV10-1, with 11 bases that match TRBD2. The CDR3 loop spans 18 amino acids. J lost 2 bases, V lost 7 bases, and 15 bases had no gene match. Per germline, CDR1 WNHNN and CDR2 SYGVQD (reference sequence). The CDR3 region is CASTPGLAGGTRQETQYF. CDR3 in DNA: TGCGCCAGCACCCCGGGGCTAGCGGGGGGCACAAGACAAGAGACCCAGTACTTC.

The chain is built from TRBV11-2 and TRBJ2-5; 10 positions agree with TRBD2. Germline CDR1 is SGHAT and CDR2 is FQNNGV. The CDR3 loop spans 16 amino acids. V lost 4 bases, J lost 0 bases, and 5 bases stayed unmatched. This CDR3 reads CASSSRLAGYQETQYF. The CDR3 bases are TGTGCCAGCAGCTCTCGACTAGCGGGCTACCAAGAGACCCAGTACTTC. Full variable domain (missing parts from reference TRBV11-2 and TRBJ2-5): EAGVAQSPRYKIIEKRQSVAFWCNPISGHATLYWYQQILGQGPKLLIQFQNNGVVDDSQLPKDRFSAERLKGVDSTLKIQPAKLEDSAVYLCASSSRLAGYQETQYFGPGTRLLVL.

The chain links TRBV5-4 to TRBJ2-3, with D unresolved. The CDR3 covers 16 residues. The germline V gene encodes CDR1 SGHNT and CDR2 YYREEE (reference sequence). With 0 bases removed from V and 0 bases from J, the gap between germline ends came to 11 bases. CDR3 protein: CASSLGGLPSTDTQYF. CDR3 nucleotide sequence: TGTGCCAGCAGCTTGGGCGGCCTCCCTAGCACAGATACGCAGTATTTT.

The gene calls are TRBV24-1 and TRBJ2-7; the match to TRBD2 covers 8 bases. The germline CDR1 and CDR2 sequences are KGHDR and SFDVKD. The CDR3 totals 13 residues. V dropped 6 bases and J dropped 2; count of bases not matched to a gene: 2. The CDR3 sequence is CATSREGPYEQYF. The DNA of the CDR3 is TGTGCCACCAGTCGGGAGGGACCCTACGAGCAGTACTTC.

J is TRBJ1-4 and V is TRBV28, with unresolved D. The CDR3 is 13 amino acids. CDR1 MDHEN and CDR2 SYDVKM come from the germline V gene. Trimming took 3 bases from V and 4 from J, leaving 6 bases between them. CDR3 sequence reads: CASSFGRNEKLFF. In DNA, the CDR3 is TGTGCCAGCAGTTTTGGGCGTAATGAAAAACTGTTTTTT. The whole variable domain, remainder taken from reference TRBV28 and TRBJ1-4, is DVKVTQSSRYLVKRTGEKVFLECVQDMDHENMFWYRQDPGLGLRLIYFSYDVKMKEKGDIPEGYSVSREKKERFSLILESASTNQTSMYLCASSFGRNEKLFFGSGTQLSVL.

The chain recombines TRBV16 with TRBJ2-7; TRBD1 matches 7 bases. J was trimmed by 2 bases and V by 5 bases; bases with no gene match: 9. CDR3 length: 15 amino acids. CDR1 and CDR2 (germline): KGHSY, FQNENV. CDR3 nucleotide sequence: TGTGCCAGCAGCTCAACCGGGACAGCTGCCTACGAGCAGTACTTC. Amino acid sequence: CASSSTGTAAYEQYF.